What follows are 28 T cell receptor beta chains derived from one specimen sequenced in a study of response to subunit inactivated influenza vaccine. TCRdb re-derived calls from the RT-PCR reads in MiXCR, one entry per CDR3 protein. This sample has under 950,000 distinct CDR3 sequences; 21% occur once, and the top ten carry more than 8.5%. The sequencing used PBMCs from blood, collected around 5 days after vaccination. These receptor sequences come from a man aged 45-60 years who received an inactivated influenza vaccine.

J is TRBJ1-6 and V is TRBV7-2, with 7 positions matching TRBD1. Per the germline V gene, CDR1 is SGHTA and CDR2 is FQGNSA. The CDR3 runs to 14 residues. J lost 7 bases, V lost 6 bases, and 6 bases had no gene match. The CDR3 DNA follows: TGTGCCAGCAGGATCGGGACAGTCAATTCACCCCTCCACTTT. Its protein is CASRIGTVNSPLHF.

This clonotype occurred a few times. The V call is TRBV6-5, the J call TRBJ2-1; 8 nucleotides line up with TRBD2. From germline, CDR1 is MNHEY and CDR2 SVGAGI. The CDR3 consists of 12 residues. V lost 5 bases to trimming and J lost 13 bases; unmatched junction nucleotides: 7. In nucleotides, the CDR3 is TGTGCCAGCAGTCCGACCGGGGGGGGCCAGTTCTTC. Its translation: CASSPTGGGQFF.

The chain joins TRBV30 to TRBJ2-7; possibly TRBD1 for D (5 bases). Germline V gene data show CDR1 as GTSNPN and CDR2 as SVGIG (reference sequence). The CDR3 length is 11 residues. The V and J ends lost 2 bases and 3 bases respectively, with 5 bases between them. CDR3 protein: CAWSQGYEQYF. As DNA, the CDR3 is TGTGCCTGGAGTCAGGGCTACGAGCAGTACTTC.

Only a few counts were recorded for this clonotype. V gene TRBV10-3 combines with J gene TRBJ2-5, with TRBD2 matching over 11 bases. CDR3 length equals 14 residues. Germline CDR1 reads ENHRY; CDR2 reads SYGVKD. Trimming cost V 4 bases and J 5 bases; bases outside gene matches: 3. The chain's CDR3 is CAISASGGSETQYF. CDR3 DNA sequence: TGTGCCATCAGTGCTAGCGGGGGGTCGGAGACCCAGTACTTC.

This clonotype was seen only a few times. V is TRBV29-1 and J is TRBJ2-5, with D hard to call. CDR1 SQVTM and CDR2 ANQGSEA come from the germline V gene. This CDR3 is built from 13 residues. The V and J ends lost 8 bases and 5 bases respectively, with 18 bases between them. CDR3 in DNA: TGCAGCACCCCAGGAGCTAGGTGGGAGACCCAGTACTTC. Translating gives CSTPGARWETQYF.

This clonotype was seen more than once but under ten times. V gene TRBV11-2 combines with J gene TRBJ2-1, with a weak D call TRBD1 (6 bases). Trimming removed 1 base from V and 2 bases from J, with 9 bases in between. The germline V gene encodes CDR1 SGHAT and CDR2 FQNNGV. The CDR3 covers 15 residues. DNA for the CDR3: TGTGCCAGCAGCTTAGGGGGGCCCCCCTACAATGAGCAGTTCTTC. Translated: CASSLGGPPYNEQFF.

The V and J genes are TRBV7-2 and TRBJ2-3, with 11 bases identical to TRBD2. This CDR3 spans 17 amino acids. Trimming cost V 0 bases and J 3 bases; bases outside gene matches: 5. Germline CDR1 reads SGHTA; CDR2 reads FQGNSA. In nucleotides, the CDR3 is TGTGCCAGCAGCTTAGCGCGACTAGCGGGATTGACAGATACGCAGTATTTT. As protein: CASSLARLAGLTDTQYF.

This clonotype turned up a few times. This chain links TRBV29-1 with TRBJ2-1; D is undetermined. The CDR3 has 12 amino acids. V lost 7 bases and J lost 9, with 16 bases in between. From germline, CDR1 is SQVTM and CDR2 ANQGSEA. The CDR3 nucleotides are TGCAGCGCTTTACCGCACAGAGGTGAGCAGTTCTTC. This codes for CSALPHRGEQFF.

This clonotype was seen a handful of times. The chain recombines TRBV2 with TRBJ1-1; perhaps TRBD1 as D (5 bases). V lost 1 base and J 0 bases, leaving 6 bases between the germline ends. Germline-derived CDR1 and CDR2 are SNHLY and FYNNEI. This CDR3 contains 14 residues. The CDR3 region is CASSEVDMNTEAFF. CDR3 sequence (DNA): TGTGCCAGCAGTGAAGTGGACATGAACACTGAAGCTTTCTTT.

Notes on this clonotype: The junction departs from the called germline gene at one end, perhaps through a read error. This rearrangement joins TRBV13 to TRBJ1-4, with D uncertain. The CDR3 is 15 residues long. Germline V gene lookup returns CDR1 PRHDT and CDR2 FYEKMQ (reference sequence). The chain's CDR3 is CASGLPGATNEKLFF. In DNA form, the CDR3 reads TGTGCCAGCGGCTTGCCGGGTGCAACTAATGAAAAACTGTTTTTT.

This clonotype was observed a handful of times. The chain couples TRBV20-1 to TRBJ2-7, with a weak D call TRBD2 (6 bases). Germline V gene lookup returns CDR1 DFQATT and CDR2 SNEGSKA (reference sequence). With 7 bases removed from V and 4 bases from J, the gap between germline ends came to 17 bases. This CDR3 spans 13 amino acids. The CDR3 DNA is TGCAGTGGCCACCTCGGCGGGGTTTACGAGCAGTACTTC. As protein: CSGHLGGVYEQYF.

This clonotype has more than one count but fewer than ten. The chain couples TRBV4-3 to TRBJ1-2, with no clear D. This CDR3 is 15 amino acids long. The V gene lost 0 bases and the J gene lost 0 bases, with 8 bases spanning the gap. Per germline, CDR1 LGHNA and CDR2 YSLEER. The CDR3 region has the DNA TGCGCCAGCAGCCAAGATCTTGGAGCTAACTATGGCTACACCTTC. It specifies CASSQDLGANYGYTF.

This clonotype was detected only once. The CDR3 reads CASSLPSLGRQKDYEQYF. The DNA for the CDR3 is TGTGCCAGCAGCTTGCCCTCCCTTGGGAGACAGAAAGACTACGAGCAGTACTTC. The genes are TRBV11-2 and TRBJ2-7, with D perhaps TRBD1 or TRBD2 (5 bases each). V was shortened by 3 bases and J by 3 bases, with 24 bases between the two germline ends. Germline V gene data show CDR1 as SGHAT and CDR2 as FQNNGV. The CDR3 sequence is 18 residues long.

This chain connects TRBV12-3 or TRBV12-4 to TRBJ2-7; D unresolved. The V end lost 8 bases, the J end lost 5 bases, and 19 bases lay between the germline ends. The CDR3 runs 14 residues. The CDR3 DNA reads TGTGCCAGCGCTACCGGTCTAGTCCCTGACGAGCAGTACTTC. Amino acid sequence: CASATGLVPDEQYF.

This clonotype appeared a few times. The V call is TRBV5-1, the J call TRBJ1-2, with D hard to call. From germline, CDR1 is SGHRS and CDR2 YFSETQ. Trimming took 0 bases from V and 4 from J, leaving 10 bases between them. The CDR3 is made up of 14 amino acids. In DNA, the CDR3 is TGCGCCAGCAGCTTGGAGTATCAGAGCTATGGCTACACCTTC. Its protein product is CASSLEYQSYGYTF.

There are a few counts of this clonotype. This rearrangement joins TRBV5-5 to TRBJ2-7, with D possibly TRBD1 on 6 matching bases. The V end was cut by 3 bases, the J end by 7 bases, with 11 bases between. The CDR3 is 12 residues long. The germline V gene has CDR1 SGHKS and CDR2 YYEKEE (reference sequence). CDR3 loop: CASSWDMREQYF. The CDR3 nucleotides are TGTGCCAGCAGCTGGGACATGAGGGAGCAGTACTTC.

This rearrangement joins TRBV6-1 to TRBJ2-1; perhaps TRBD1 as D (6 bases). Germline lookup yields CDR1 MNHNS and CDR2 SASEGT. The CDR3 runs to 15 residues. V lost 6 bases, J lost 4 bases, and 16 bases lay in between. In DNA, the CDR3 is TGTGCCAGCAGGTTAAGCCTTCAGGGGTACAATGAGCAGTTCTTC. Protein sequence: CASRLSLQGYNEQFF.

At least ten counts were recorded for this clonotype. This chain links TRBV6-2 or TRBV6-3 with TRBJ2-7; D not resolved. Germline V CDR1 and CDR2: MNHEY, SVGEGT. The V gene lost 2 bases and the J gene lost 3 bases, with 14 bases spanning the gap. The CDR3 extends over 15 amino acids. The CDR3 is CASSYLGGTDYEQYF. The CDR3 DNA sequence: TGTGCCAGCAGTTACCTGGGCGGCACCGACTACGAGCAGTACTTC.

J is TRBJ2-2 and V is TRBV5-5; no firm D call. V lost 1 base and J lost 2, with 9 bases in between. Per the germline V gene, CDR1 is SGHKS and CDR2 is YYEKEE (reference sequence). The CDR3 covers 15 residues. CDR3 sequence: CASSLRFANTGELFF. The CDR3 DNA is TGTGCCAGCAGCTTGAGGTTTGCAAACACCGGGGAGCTGTTTTTT. The variable domain in full, with the rest retrieved from reference TRBV5-5 and TRBJ2-2, is DAGVTQSPTHLIKTRGQQVTLRCSPISGHKSVSWYQQVLGQGPQFIFQYYEKEERGRGNFPDRFSARQFPNYSSELNVNALLLGDSALYLCASSLRFANTGELFFGEGSRLTVL.

There are a few counts of this clonotype. The chain recombines TRBV4-3 with TRBJ2-7; a possible D gene is TRBD2 (6 bases). CDR3 length: 13 residues. CDR1 is LGHNA and CDR2 is YSLEER in the germline V gene. V was pared by 0 bases and J by 9 bases, with 12 bases between. The CDR3 nucleotides read TGCGCCAGCAGCCAAGAAACCCAGGGACTGCAGTACTTC. Translating gives CASSQETQGLQYF.

The CDR3 DNA reads TGCGCCAGCAGCCAAGATCGTTGGGGGGAGCTGTTTTTT. The encoded protein is CASSQDRWGELFF. The chain uses TRBV4-3 and TRBJ2-2; D not certain. The CDR3 loop spans 13 amino acids. In germline, CDR1 is LGHNA, CDR2 YSLEER. Trimming removed 0 bases from V and 8 bases from J, with 7 bases in between.

The table lists this clonotype with a few counts. The rearrangement links TRBV4-3 to TRBJ2-7, with D maybe TRBD2 (6 bases). This CDR3 spans 16 amino acids. Germline values: CDR1 LGHNA, CDR2 YSLEER. V lost 0 bases and J 9 bases, leaving 21 bases between the germline ends. CDR3 DNA sequence: TGCGCCAGCAGCCAAGATCTCGGGGGAGTCTTTCCCTGGCAGTACTTC. It codes for CASSQDLGGVFPWQYF.

In DNA, the CDR3 is TGCGCCAGCAGCCAAACCGGGACAGGGGGTTTCGAGCAGTACTTC. Translating gives CASSQTGTGGFEQYF. J is TRBJ2-7 and V is TRBV4-1, with 11 bases identical to TRBD1. Germline CDR1 and CDR2: MGHRA and YSYEKL. The CDR3 loop spans 15 amino acids. The V segment lost 2 bases and the J segment 6 bases; nucleotides outside the gene matches: 6.

For the CDR3, the DNA is TGTGCCATCAAATGGGCTGAGAGCTCCTACGAGCAGTACTTC. This sequence encodes CAIKWAESSYEQYF. The chain combines TRBV10-3 with TRBJ2-7; D remains ambiguous. The CDR3 contains 14 residues. Germline V gene sequence: CDR1 ENHRY, CDR2 SYGVKD. With 7 bases removed from V and 0 bases from J, the gap between germline ends came to 13 bases.

The rearrangement joins TRBV9 to TRBJ2-1, with TRBD2 matching over 14 bases. V lost 4 bases, J lost 9 bases, and 9 bases stayed unmatched. CDR1 is SGDLS and CDR2 is YYNGEE in the germline V gene. This CDR3 comprises 16 residues. CDR3 in DNA: TGTGCCAGCAGCCTACGACTAGCGGGAGGGCCAAGTGAGCAGTTCTTC. Its translation: CASSLRLAGGPSEQFF.

This clonotype was picked up a small number of times. This chain links TRBV6-1 with TRBJ1-1; 11 bases agree with TRBD1. The V gene's germline CDR1 is MNHNS and CDR2 SASEGT. Trimming took 6 bases from V and 4 from J; bases not matched to a gene: 4. This CDR3 region has 14 residues. The CDR3 is CASSRTGGFTEAFF. The CDR3 coding sequence is TGTGCCAGCAGCCGGACAGGGGGCTTCACTGAAGCTTTCTTT.

Many counts were recorded for this clonotype. V and J are TRBV28 and TRBJ2-2; 9 bases map to TRBD1. The CDR3 has 19 amino acids. CDR1 is MDHEN and CDR2 is SYDVKM in the germline V gene. The V gene end was trimmed by 5 bases and the J gene end by 6 bases; junction bases not matched to a gene: 19. CDR3 protein: CASSTLSGTGTRSPGELFF. The CDR3, as DNA: TGTGCCAGCAGTACCCTGTCCGGGACAGGGACAAGATCTCCCGGGGAGCTGTTTTTT.

The chain joins TRBV18 to TRBJ2-7; 8 nucleotides agree with TRBD1. The CDR3 sequence is 15 residues long. Trimming took 5 bases from V and 4 from J; bases not matched to a gene: 10. Per germline, CDR1 KGHSH and CDR2 LQKENI. The chain's CDR3 is CASSAGGRGQYEQYF. As DNA, the CDR3 is TGTGCCAGCTCAGCAGGTGGCAGGGGGCAGTACGAGCAGTACTTC.